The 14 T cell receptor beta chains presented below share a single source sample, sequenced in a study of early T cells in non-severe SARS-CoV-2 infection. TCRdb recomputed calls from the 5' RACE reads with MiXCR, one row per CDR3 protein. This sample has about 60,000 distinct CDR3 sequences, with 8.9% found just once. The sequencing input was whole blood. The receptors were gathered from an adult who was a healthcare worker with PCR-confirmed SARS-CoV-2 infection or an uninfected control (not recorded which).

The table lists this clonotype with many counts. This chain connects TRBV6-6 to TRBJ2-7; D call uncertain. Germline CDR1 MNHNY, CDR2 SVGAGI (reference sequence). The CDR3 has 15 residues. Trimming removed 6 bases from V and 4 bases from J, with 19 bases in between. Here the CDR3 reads CASRGPSDAEYEQYF. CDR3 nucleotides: TGTGCCAGCAGAGGTCCCTCGGATGCCGAATACGAGCAGTACTTC.

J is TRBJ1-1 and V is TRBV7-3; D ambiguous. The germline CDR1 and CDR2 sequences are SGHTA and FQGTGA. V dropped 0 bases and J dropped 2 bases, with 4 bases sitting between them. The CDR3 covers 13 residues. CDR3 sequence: CASSLTENTEAFF. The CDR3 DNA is TGTGCCAGCAGCTTAACCGAAAACACTGAAGCTTTCTTT.

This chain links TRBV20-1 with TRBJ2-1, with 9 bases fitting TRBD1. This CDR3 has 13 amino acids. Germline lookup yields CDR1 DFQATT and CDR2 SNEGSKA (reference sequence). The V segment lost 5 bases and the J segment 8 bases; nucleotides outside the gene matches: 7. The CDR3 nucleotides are TGCAGTGCTGCAAAACAGGGGGCTGATGAGCAGTTCTTC. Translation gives CSAAKQGADEQFF.

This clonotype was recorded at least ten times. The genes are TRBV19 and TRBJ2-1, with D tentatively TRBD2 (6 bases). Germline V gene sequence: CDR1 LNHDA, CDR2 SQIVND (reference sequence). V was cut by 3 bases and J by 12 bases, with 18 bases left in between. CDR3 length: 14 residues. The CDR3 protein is CASSIAPRGAGQFF. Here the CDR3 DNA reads TGTGCCAGTAGTATTGCTCCTCGGGGAGCGGGGCAGTTCTTC.

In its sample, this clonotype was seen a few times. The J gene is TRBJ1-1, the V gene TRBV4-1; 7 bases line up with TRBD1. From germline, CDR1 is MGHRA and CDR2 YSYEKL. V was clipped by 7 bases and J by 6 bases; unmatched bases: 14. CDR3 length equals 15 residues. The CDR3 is CASIPGGLKDAEAFF. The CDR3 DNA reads TGCGCCAGCATCCCAGGGGGGTTGAAGGACGCTGAAGCTTTCTTT.

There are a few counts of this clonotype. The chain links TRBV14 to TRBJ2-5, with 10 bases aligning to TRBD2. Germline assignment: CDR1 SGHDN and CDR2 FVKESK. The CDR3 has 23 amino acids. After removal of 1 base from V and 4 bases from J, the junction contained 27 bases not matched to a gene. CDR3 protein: CASSQAEREGPLFWEGAAETQYF. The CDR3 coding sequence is TGTGCCAGCAGCCAAGCTGAGCGGGAGGGGCCTTTGTTCTGGGAGGGAGCTGCAGAGACCCAGTACTTC.

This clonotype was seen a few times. This CDR3 reads CASSSPSSGNTIYF. The CDR3 DNA is TGTGCCAGCAGCTCTCCAAGCTCTGGAAACACCATATATTTT. The genes are TRBV5-6 and TRBJ1-3, with D uncertain. With 3 bases removed from V and 0 bases from J, the gap between germline ends came to 7 bases. Germline assignment: CDR1 SGHDT and CDR2 YYEEEE. There are 14 residues in the CDR3.

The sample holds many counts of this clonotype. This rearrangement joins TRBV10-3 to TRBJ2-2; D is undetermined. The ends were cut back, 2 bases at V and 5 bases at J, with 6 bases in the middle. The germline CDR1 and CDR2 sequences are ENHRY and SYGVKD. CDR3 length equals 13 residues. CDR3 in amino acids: CAISEGITGELFF. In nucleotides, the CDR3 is TGTGCCATCAGTGAGGGGATTACCGGGGAGCTGTTTTTT.

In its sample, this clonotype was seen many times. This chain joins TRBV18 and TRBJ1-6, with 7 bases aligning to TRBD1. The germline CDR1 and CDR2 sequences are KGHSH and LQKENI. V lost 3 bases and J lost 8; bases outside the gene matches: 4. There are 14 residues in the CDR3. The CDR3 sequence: CASSPGRGYSPLHF. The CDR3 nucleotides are TGTGCCAGCTCACCTGGCAGGGGGTATTCACCCCTCCACTTT.

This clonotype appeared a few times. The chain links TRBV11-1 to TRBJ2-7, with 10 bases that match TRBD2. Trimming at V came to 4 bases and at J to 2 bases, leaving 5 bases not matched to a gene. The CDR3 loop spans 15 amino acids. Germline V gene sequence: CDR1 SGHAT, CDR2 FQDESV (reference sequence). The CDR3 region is CASSSRTSGPYEQYF. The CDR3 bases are TGTGCCAGCAGCTCCCGGACTAGCGGACCCTACGAGCAGTACTTC.

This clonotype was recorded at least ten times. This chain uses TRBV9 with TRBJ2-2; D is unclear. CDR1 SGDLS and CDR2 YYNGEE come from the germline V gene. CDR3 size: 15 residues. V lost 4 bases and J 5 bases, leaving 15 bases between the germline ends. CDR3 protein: CASSPQRTNTGELFF. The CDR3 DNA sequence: TGTGCCAGCAGCCCGCAGCGAACTAATACCGGGGAGCTGTTTTTT.

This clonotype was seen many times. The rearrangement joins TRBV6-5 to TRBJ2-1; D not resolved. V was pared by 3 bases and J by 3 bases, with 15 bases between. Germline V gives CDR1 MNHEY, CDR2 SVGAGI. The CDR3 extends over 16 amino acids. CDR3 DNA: TGTGCCAGCAGTTATCTGGGGTTGCAAAACTACAATGAGCAGTTCTTC. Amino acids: CASSYLGLQNYNEQFF.

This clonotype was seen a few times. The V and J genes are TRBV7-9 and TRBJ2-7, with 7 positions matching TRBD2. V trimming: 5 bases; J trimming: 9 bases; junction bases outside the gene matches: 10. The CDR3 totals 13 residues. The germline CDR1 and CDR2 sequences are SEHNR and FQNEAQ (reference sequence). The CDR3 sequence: CASSAPGERGQYF. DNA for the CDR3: TGTGCCAGCAGCGCCCCGGGGGAGCGGGGGCAGTACTTC.

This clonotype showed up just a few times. The CDR3 nucleotides read TGTGCCAGCAGTAATAGGGCCGGTGGCTACACCTTC. It translates to CASSNRAGGYTF. J is TRBJ1-2 and V is TRBV13; no firm D call. This CDR3 spans 12 amino acids. Deletions cut 6 bases from V and 7 bases from J, with 12 bases between. Germline V CDR1 and CDR2: PRHDT, FYEKMQ (reference sequence). The entire variable domain, with the rest obtained from reference TRBV13 and TRBJ1-2, is as follows: AAGVIQSPRHLIKEKRETATLKCYPIPRHDTVYWYQQGPGQDPQFLISFYEKMQSDKGSIPDRFSAQQFSDYHSELNMSSLELGDSALYFCASSNRAGGYTFGSGTRLTVV.